The clone carrying this TCR beta chain occurred once. The CDR3 spans 11 residues. The germline CDR1 and CDR2 sequences are LNHDA and SQIVND (reference sequence). V shed 5 bases and J 6 bases; nucleotides not matched to a gene: 1. This specimen comes from a study of T cell changes during pregnancy in multiple sclerosis. Measured with immunoSEQ multiplex PCR; TCRdb has only the in-frame clones, and not every one. Found here are about 70,000 clones, 75% to 95% of them singletons; the top ten hold about 2.1%. The chain employs TRBV19 and TRBJ2-7; 7 bases line up with TRBD1. The TCR originated in a female donor with multiple sclerosis, enrolled in a pregnancy study. The source material was peripheral blood, sampled in the first trimester of pregnancy. Here the CDR3 reads CASSSGGEQYF. CDR3 in DNA: TGTGCCAGTAGTTCAGGGGGCGAGCAGTACTTC.